One sample yielded the 14 T cell receptor beta chains listed below, sequenced in a study of OX40 agonist ivuxolimab in advanced cancers. Using immunoSEQ multiplex PCR, the repertoire was profiled, and TCRdb retains in-frame clones only, with some absent. The table lists about 86,000 clones, roughly 89% of them singletons. The specimen was CD4+ or CD8+ T cells sorted from blood, collected in a trial of the OX40 agonist ivuxolimab. All receptors come from an adult with an advanced solid tumor such as melanoma, head and neck, liver or kidney cancer.

The rearrangement uses TRBV30 and TRBJ1-4; TRBD1 aligns across 8 bases. The J segment lost 7 bases and the V segment lost 3 bases, leaving 7 bases of the junction unmatched. This CDR3 has 14 residues. The germline V gene has CDR1 GTSNPN and CDR2 SVGIG (reference sequence). The CDR3: CAWRGGQDVEKLFF. The CDR3, as DNA: TGTGCCTGGAGGGGGGGACAGGACGTTGAAAAACTGTTTTTT.

CDR3 in DNA: TGCAGCGTTGAAAGGAAGGTCACGCAGTATTTT. This sequence encodes CSVERKVTQYF. The chain recombines TRBV29-1 with TRBJ2-3; D remains unclear. The V gene lost 2 bases and the J gene lost 9 bases, with 9 bases spanning the gap. This CDR3 is built from 11 residues. Germline V CDR1 and CDR2: SQVTM, ANQGSEA.

This clone was seen just once. The V gene is TRBV28, the J gene TRBJ2-1, with TRBD1 identical over 7 bases. The CDR3 length is 15 residues. Losses at the gene ends were 7 bases for V and 0 bases for J; bases not matched to a gene: 6. Germline V gene data show CDR1 as MDHEN and CDR2 as SYDVKM. The CDR3 coding sequence is TGTGCCAGCATCTTGGACAGGAGCTCCTACAATGAGCAGTTCTTC. Translated: CASILDRSSYNEQFF. Drawing the rest from reference TRBV28 and TRBJ2-1, the complete variable domain is DVKVTQSSRYLVKRTGEKVFLECVQDMDHENMFWYRQDPGLGLRLIYFSYDVKMKEKGDIPEGYSVSREKKERFSLILESASTNQTSMYLCASILDRSSYNEQFFGPGTRLTVL.

The chain combines TRBV19 with TRBJ2-5; the D gene is possibly TRBD1 (6 bases). Germline V gives CDR1 LNHDA, CDR2 SQIVND (reference sequence). V was shortened by 7 bases and J by 3 bases, with 15 bases between the two germline ends. The CDR3 extends over 14 amino acids. CDR3 sequence: CASKIQGPEETQYF. CDR3 DNA: TGTGCCAGTAAGATTCAGGGGCCGGAAGAGACCCAGTACTTC. Full variable domain (rest looked up from reference TRBV19 and TRBJ2-5): DGGITQSPKYLFRKEGQNVTLSCEQNLNHDAMYWYRQDPGQGLRLIYYSQIVNDFQKGDIAEGYSVSREKKESFPLTVTSAQKNPTAFYLCASKIQGPEETQYFGPGTRLLVL.

Details on this clone: One end of the junction does not line up with germline, which may come from a read error. This chain links TRBV5-1 with TRBJ2-7, with 7 nucleotides matching TRBD2. The CDR3 is made up of 15 amino acids. Germline V gene sequence: CDR1 SGHRS, CDR2 YFSETQ. CDR3 in DNA: TGCGCCAGCAGCTTGGAAGCGGGAAGATCCTCCGAGCAGTACTTC. This gives the protein CASSLEAGRSSEQYF. The full variable domain, with the rest looked up from reference TRBV5-1 and TRBJ2-7, is KAGVTQTPRYLIKTRGQQVTLSCSPISGHRSVSWYQQTPGQGLQFLFEYFSETQRNKGNFPGRFSGRQFSNSRSEMNVSTLELGDSALYLCASSLEAGRSSEQYFGPGTRLTVT.

This clone occurred once. The gene calls are TRBV7-6 and TRBJ2-2, with 8 bases aligning to TRBD1. The germline V gene has CDR1 SGHVS and CDR2 FNYEAQ. Trimming cost V 4 bases and J 6 bases; bases outside gene matches: 4. The length of the CDR3 is 14 residues. CDR3 nucleotides: TGTGCCAGCAGCTCGTGGACAGGGTCCGGGGAGCTGTTTTTT. As protein: CASSSWTGSGELFF.

The chain is built from TRBV15 and TRBJ2-3; TRBD2 aligns across 8 bases. CDR3 length equals 16 residues. Germline values: CDR1 LNHNV, CDR2 YYDKDF (reference sequence). The ends lost 5 bases at V and 5 bases at J; junction bases unmatched: 12. CDR3 loop: CATSFRGGVGLDTQYF. CDR3 coding DNA: TGTGCCACCAGCTTCCGGGGGGGCGTCGGGTTAGATACGCAGTATTTT.

This chain joins TRBV4-1 and TRBJ2-5, with TRBD1 matching 7 bases. The V and J ends lost 0 bases and 1 base, in that order; junction bases with no gene match: 2. There are 15 residues in the CDR3. Looked up from germline, CDR1 is MGHRA and CDR2 is YSYEKL. The CDR3 nucleotides read TGCGCCAGCAGCCAAGATAGGGACAGCCAAGAGACCCAGTACTTC. It specifies CASSQDRDSQETQYF.

The CDR3 reads CASSLYGRVGDTQYF. Here the CDR3 DNA reads TGCGCCAGCAGCTTGTACGGGAGGGTTGGAGATACGCAGTATTTT. The V call is TRBV5-1, the J call TRBJ2-3; TRBD2 matches 8 bases. The CDR3 contains 15 residues. Germline V gives CDR1 SGHRS, CDR2 YFSETQ. The trim removed 1 base at V and 5 bases at J, leaving 6 bases unmatched. Supplemented by reference TRBV5-1 and TRBJ2-3, the full variable domain reads KAGVTQTPRYLIKTRGQQVTLSCSPISGHRSVSWYQQTPGQGLQFLFEYFSETQRNKGNFPGRFSGRQFSNSRSEMNVSTLELGDSALYLCASSLYGRVGDTQYFGPGTRLTVL.

The rearrangement uses TRBV19 and TRBJ2-1; 12 bases are shared with TRBD2. Germline CDR1 LNHDA, CDR2 SQIVND (reference sequence). Trimming removed 5 bases from V and 0 bases from J; junction bases left unmatched: 8. This CDR3 has 18 amino acids. CDR3 nucleotides: TGTGCCAGTAGTCCCTGGGGACTAGCGGGTAACTCCTACAATGAGCAGTTCTTC. Its translation is CASSPWGLAGNSYNEQFF.

This chain joins TRBV10-1 and TRBJ2-1, with D perhaps TRBD1 or TRBD2 (6 bases each). CDR3 size: 15 residues. V lost 2 bases, J lost 5 bases, and 13 bases lay in between. Germline CDR1 and CDR2: WNHNN and SYGVQD (reference sequence). Here the CDR3 reads CASSERRGVDNEQFF. The CDR3 DNA is TGCGCCAGCAGTGAGCGGAGGGGGGTAGACAATGAGCAGTTCTTC.

The V gene is TRBV2, the J gene TRBJ1-4; no definite D call. CDR1 is SNHLY and CDR2 is FYNNEI in the germline V gene. V dropped 6 bases and J dropped 0 bases, with 8 bases sitting between them. The CDR3 contains 14 residues. The CDR3 reads CASRVASTNEKLFF. CDR3 sequence (DNA): TGTGCCAGCAGGGTGGCATCAACTAATGAAAAACTGTTTTTT.

This chain connects TRBV5-1 to TRBJ1-1; D is unclear. V dropped 4 bases and J dropped 0 bases, with 10 bases sitting between them. The germline V gene encodes CDR1 SGHRS and CDR2 YFSETQ. The CDR3 has 14 amino acids. This chain's CDR3 is CASSMAGMNTEAFF. CDR3 bases: TGCGCCAGCAGCATGGCAGGCATGAACACTGAAGCTTTCTTT.

This chain joins TRBV29-1 and TRBJ1-6; 8 bases agree with TRBD1. V trimming: 5 bases; J trimming: 10 bases; junction bases outside the gene matches: 10. Germline V gene sequence: CDR1 SQVTM, CDR2 ANQGSEA. This CDR3 comprises 14 residues. The CDR3 nucleotides are TGCAGCGTTCGCCCTCAGGGGGCGGACTCACCCCTCCACTTT. Translated: CSVRPQGADSPLHF.